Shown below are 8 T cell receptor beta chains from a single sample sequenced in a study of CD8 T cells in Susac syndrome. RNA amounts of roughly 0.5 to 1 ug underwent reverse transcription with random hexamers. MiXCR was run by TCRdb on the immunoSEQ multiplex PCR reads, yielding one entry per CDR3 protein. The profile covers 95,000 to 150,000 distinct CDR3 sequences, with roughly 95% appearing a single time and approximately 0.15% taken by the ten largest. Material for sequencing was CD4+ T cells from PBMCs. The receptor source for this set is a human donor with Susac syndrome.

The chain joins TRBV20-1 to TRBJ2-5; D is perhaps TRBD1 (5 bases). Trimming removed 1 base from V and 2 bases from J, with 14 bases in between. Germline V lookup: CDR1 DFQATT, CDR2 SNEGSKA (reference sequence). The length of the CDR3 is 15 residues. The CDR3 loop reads CSARVSSGLQETQYF. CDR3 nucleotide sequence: TGCAGTGCTAGAGTTTCATCAGGGCTGCAAGAGACCCAGTACTTC.

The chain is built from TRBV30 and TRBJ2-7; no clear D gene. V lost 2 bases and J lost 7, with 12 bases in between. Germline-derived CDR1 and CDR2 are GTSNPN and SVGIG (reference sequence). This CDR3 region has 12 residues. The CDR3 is CAWSFGNGEQYF. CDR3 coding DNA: TGTGCCTGGAGTTTTGGAAATGGAGAGCAGTACTTC.

DNA of the CDR3: TGCGCCAGCAGCTTGTTTGCGCGGGACAACACCGGGGAGCTGTTTTTT. Amino acid sequence: CASSLFARDNTGELFF. J is TRBJ2-2 and V is TRBV5-1; D is perhaps TRBD2 (6 bases). The CDR3 totals 16 residues. V was cut by 1 base and J by 2 bases, with 12 bases left in between. Germline CDR1 reads SGHRS; CDR2 reads YFSETQ. The whole variable domain, filled in from reference TRBV5-1 and TRBJ2-2, reads KAGVTQTPRYLIKTRGQQVTLSCSPISGHRSVSWYQQTPGQGLQFLFEYFSETQRNKGNFPGRFSGRQFSNSRSEMNVSTLELGDSALYLCASSLFARDNTGELFFGEGSRLTVL.

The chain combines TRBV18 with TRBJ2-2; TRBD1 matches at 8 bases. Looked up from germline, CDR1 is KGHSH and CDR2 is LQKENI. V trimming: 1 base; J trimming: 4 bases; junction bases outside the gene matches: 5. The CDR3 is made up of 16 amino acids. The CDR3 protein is CASSPQTGEVTGELFF. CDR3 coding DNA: TGTGCCAGCTCACCACAGACAGGGGAGGTCACCGGGGAGCTGTTTTTT.

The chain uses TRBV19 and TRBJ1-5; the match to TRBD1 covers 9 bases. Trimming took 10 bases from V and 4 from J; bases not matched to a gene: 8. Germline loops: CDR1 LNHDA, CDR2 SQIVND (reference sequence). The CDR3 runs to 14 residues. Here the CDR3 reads CATTGQGKNQPQHF. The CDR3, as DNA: TGTGCCACCACGGGACAGGGAAAAAATCAGCCCCAGCATTTT.

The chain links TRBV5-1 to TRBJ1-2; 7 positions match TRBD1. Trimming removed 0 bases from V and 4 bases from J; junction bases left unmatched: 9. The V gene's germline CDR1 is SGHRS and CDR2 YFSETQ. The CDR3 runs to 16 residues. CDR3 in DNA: TGCGCCAGCAGCTTGGGAACGACAGGGCAGATCTATGGCTACACCTTC. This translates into CASSLGTTGQIYGYTF.

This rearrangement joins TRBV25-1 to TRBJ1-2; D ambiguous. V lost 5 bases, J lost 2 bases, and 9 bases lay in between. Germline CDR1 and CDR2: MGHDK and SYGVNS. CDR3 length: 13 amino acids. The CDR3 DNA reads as TGTGCCAGCAGTTCGGACTGGAACTATGGCTACACCTTC. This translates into CASSSDWNYGYTF.

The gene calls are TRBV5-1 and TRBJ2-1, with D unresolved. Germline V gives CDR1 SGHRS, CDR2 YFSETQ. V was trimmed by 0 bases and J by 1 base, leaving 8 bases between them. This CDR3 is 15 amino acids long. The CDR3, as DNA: TGCGCCAGCAGCTTGGCCAGCGTTTCCTACAATGAGCAGTTCTTC. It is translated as CASSLASVSYNEQFF.